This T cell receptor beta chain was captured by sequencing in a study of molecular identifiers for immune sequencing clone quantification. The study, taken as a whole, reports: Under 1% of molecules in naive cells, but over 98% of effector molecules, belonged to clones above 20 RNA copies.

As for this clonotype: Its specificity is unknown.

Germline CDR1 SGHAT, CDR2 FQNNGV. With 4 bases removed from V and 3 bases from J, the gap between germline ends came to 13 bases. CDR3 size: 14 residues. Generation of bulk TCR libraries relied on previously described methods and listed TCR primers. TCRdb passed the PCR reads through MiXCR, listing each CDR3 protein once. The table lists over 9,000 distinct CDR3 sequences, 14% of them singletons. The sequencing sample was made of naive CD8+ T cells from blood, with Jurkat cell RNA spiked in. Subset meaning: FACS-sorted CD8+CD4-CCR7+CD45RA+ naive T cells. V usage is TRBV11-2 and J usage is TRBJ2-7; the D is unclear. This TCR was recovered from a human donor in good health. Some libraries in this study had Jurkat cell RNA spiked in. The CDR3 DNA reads TGTGCCAGCAGCTCCCCGGTCAGGCACTACGAGCAGTACTTC. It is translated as CASSSPVRHYEQYF.